The T cell receptor (beta chain) described here comes from a study of T-cell memory formation after mild COVID-19. The length of the CDR3 is 13 residues. The germline CDR1 and CDR2 sequences are MNHEY and SVGEGT. Trimming took off 2 bases at V and 5 bases at J, with 6 bases between the two ends. TCRdb itself ran the 5' RACE reads through MiXCR, one entry per CDR3 protein. The repertoire has around 250,000 distinct CDR3 sequences, 15% to 20% of them found once; the top ten carry 20% to 25%. This clonotype was observed a few times. The clonotype comes from a man aged 18-30 years who had mild COVID-19 (a few samples of this study predate the infection). Cell type and time point are not known. What was sequenced was PBMCs or a T cell subset sorted from them (not recorded which). The chain carries TRBV6-2 or TRBV6-3 and TRBJ2-2, with no clear D. The CDR3 spells CASSYGETGELFF. CDR3 sequence (DNA): TGTGCCAGCAGTTACGGGGAAACCGGGGAGCTGTTTTTT.